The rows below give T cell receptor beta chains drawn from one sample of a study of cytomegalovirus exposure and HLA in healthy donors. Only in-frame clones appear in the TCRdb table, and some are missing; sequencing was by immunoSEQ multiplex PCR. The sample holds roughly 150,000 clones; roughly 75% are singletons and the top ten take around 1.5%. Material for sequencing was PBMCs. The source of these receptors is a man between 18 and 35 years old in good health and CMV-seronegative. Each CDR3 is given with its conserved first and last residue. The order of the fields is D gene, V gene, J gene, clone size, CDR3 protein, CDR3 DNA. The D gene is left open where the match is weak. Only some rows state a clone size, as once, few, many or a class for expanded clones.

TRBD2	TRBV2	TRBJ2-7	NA	CASSENREGEQYF	TGTGCCAGCAGTGAGAACCGGGAGGGCGAGCAGTACTTC
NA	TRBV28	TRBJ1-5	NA	CASSLAAFPNQPQHF	TGTGCCAGCAGTTTAGCGGCCTTCCCGAATCAGCCCCAGCATTTT
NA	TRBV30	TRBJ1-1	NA	CAWSLGGAHTEAFF	TGTGCCTGGAGTCTCGGGGGGGCCCACACTGAAGCTTTCTTT
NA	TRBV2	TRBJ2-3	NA	CASSEAGGDTQYF	TGTGCCAGCAGTGAAGCGGGGGGAGATACGCAGTATTTT
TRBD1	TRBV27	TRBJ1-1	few	CASRLIPGQVTEAFF	TGTGCCAGCAGATTAATACCGGGACAGGTCACTGAAGCTTTCTTT
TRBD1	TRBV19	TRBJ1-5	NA	CASSPSTGNRNQPQHF	TGTGCCAGTAGCCCCTCGACAGGGAATCGCAATCAGCCCCAGCATTTT
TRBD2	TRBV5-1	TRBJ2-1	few	CASSLAGDGYNEQFF	TGCGCCAGCAGCTTAGCGGGAGATGGATACAATGAGCAGTTCTTC
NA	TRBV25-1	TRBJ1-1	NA	CASRAVTEAFF	TGTGCCAGCAGGGCGGTTACTGAAGCTTTCTTT
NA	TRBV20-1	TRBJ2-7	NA	CSAGPVYEQYF	TGCAGTGCTGGGCCTGTTTACGAGCAGTACTTC
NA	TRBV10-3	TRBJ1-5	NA	CAISAGGPDQPQHF	TGTGCCATCAGTGCCGGAGGGCCCGATCAGCCCCAGCATTTT
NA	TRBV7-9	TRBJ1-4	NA	CASSSLGEEGEKLFF	TGTGCCAGCAGCTCGCTGGGGGAGGAGGGTGAAAAGCTGTTTTTT
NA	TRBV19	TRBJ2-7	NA	CASQDGTPPEQYF	TGTGCCAGCCAGGACGGGACTCCACCCGAGCAGTACTTC
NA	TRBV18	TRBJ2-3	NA	CASSPPSTDTQYF	TGTGCCAGCTCACCACCGAGTACAGATACGCAGTATTTT
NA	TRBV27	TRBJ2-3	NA	CASSLTADTQYF	TGTGCCAGCAGTTTGACAGCCGATACGCAGTATTTT
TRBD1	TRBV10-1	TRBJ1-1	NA	CASSESGGRTAFF	TGCGCCAGCAGTGAGTCAGGGGGCCGGACCGCTTTCTTT
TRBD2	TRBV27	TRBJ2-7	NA	CASSSPPTSGGRYF	TGTGCCAGCAGTTCTCCTCCGACTAGCGGGGGGCGGTACTTC
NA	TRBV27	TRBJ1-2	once	CASSLFPGGYGYTF	TGTGCCAGCAGTTTATTTCCGGGGGGCTATGGCTACACCTTC
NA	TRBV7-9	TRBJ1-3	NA	CASSPQRGQSSSGNTIYF	TGTGCCAGCAGCCCCCAACGAGGGCAGTCGAGCTCTGGAAACACCATATATTTT
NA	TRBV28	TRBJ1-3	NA	CASSPFWRAEAGNTIYF	TGTGCCAGCAGCCCCTTTTGGAGGGCGGAGGCTGGAAACACCATATATTTT
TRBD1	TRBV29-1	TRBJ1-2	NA	CSVEGGQGRSGYTF	TGCAGCGTTGAGGGCGGACAGGGGCGGAGTGGCTACACCTTC
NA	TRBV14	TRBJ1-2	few	CASSQTLDSFGGYTF	TGTGCCAGCAGCCAAACACTGGACTCTTTCGGGGGCTACACCTTC
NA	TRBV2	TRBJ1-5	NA	CASSVSRVSNQPQHF	TGTGCCAGCAGTGTTAGCAGGGTTAGCAATCAGCCCCAGCATTTT
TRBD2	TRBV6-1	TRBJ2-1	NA	CASSEGLWSGSYNEQFF	TGTGCCAGCAGTGAAGGCCTCTGGAGCGGGAGTTACAATGAGCAGTTCTTC
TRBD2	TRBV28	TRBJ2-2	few	CASSRRGGTVGELFF	TGTGCCAGCAGCAGGCGCGGGGGGACCGTCGGGGAGCTGTTTTTT
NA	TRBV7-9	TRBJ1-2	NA	CASSPEGTPGYGYTF	TGTGCCAGCAGCCCCGAAGGCACCCCAGGCTACGGCTACACCTTC
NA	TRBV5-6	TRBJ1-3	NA	CASSLDRAGNTIYF	TGTGCCAGCAGCTTGGACAGGGCTGGAAACACCATATATTTT
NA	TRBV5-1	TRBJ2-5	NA	CASSKTTGAETQYF	TGCGCCAGCAGCAAGACAACGGGAGCAGAGACCCAGTACTTC
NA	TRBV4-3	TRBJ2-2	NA	CASSQGPGTGELFF	TGCGCCAGCAGCCAAGGGCCGGGGACCGGGGAGCTGTTTTTT
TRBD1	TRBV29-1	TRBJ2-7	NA	CSALGDSTYEQYF	TGCAGCGCCCTCGGGGACAGTACCTACGAGCAGTACTTC
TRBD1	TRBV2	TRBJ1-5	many	CASSKTGSNQPQHF	TGTGCCAGCAGTAAGACAGGGAGCAATCAGCCCCAGCATTTT
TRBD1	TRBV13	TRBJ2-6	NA	CASSLDTGTGWKKFSGANVLTF	TGTGCCAGCAGCTTAGATACCGGGACAGGGTGGAAAAAATTCTCTGGGGCCAACGTCCTGACTTTC
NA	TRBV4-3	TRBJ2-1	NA	CASSQPLGNEQFF	TGCGCCAGCAGCCAACCCCTAGGCAATGAGCAGTTCTTC
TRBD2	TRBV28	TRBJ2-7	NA	CASSLFSAGDSYEQYF	TGTGCCAGCAGTTTGTTCTCGGCGGGAGACTCCTACGAGCAGTACTTC
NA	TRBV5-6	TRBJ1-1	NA	CASSPYRTETEAFF	TGTGCCAGCAGCCCGTATAGGACAGAAACTGAAGCTTTCTTT
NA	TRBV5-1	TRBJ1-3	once	CASSLSQPGASGNTIYF	TGCGCCAGCAGCCTCTCTCAACCGGGAGCCTCTGGAAACACCATATATTTT
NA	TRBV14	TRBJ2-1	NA	CASSSREWGNVYEQFF	TGTGCCAGCAGCTCCCGGGAGTGGGGGAATGTGTATGAGCAGTTCTTC
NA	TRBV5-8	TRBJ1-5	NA	CASSLTRQSFLGNQPQHF	TGTGCCAGCAGCTTAACCAGACAGAGCTTTTTAGGCAATCAGCCCCAGCATTTT